The sequence of this TCR beta chain was determined in a study of blood T cell repertoires in COVID-19. Clones were read by immunoSEQ multiplex PCR, and TCRdb kept only the in-frame ones, dropping some. The sample has some 240,000 clones, 70% to 85% seen once. This TCR was recovered from a woman aged 40 to 50 who had recovered from COVID-19. What was sequenced was peripheral blood.

CDR3 loop: CASSIDRANTAEAFF. The CDR3 DNA reads as TGTGCCAGTAGTATAGACAGGGCGAACACCGCTGAAGCTTTCTTT. The V and J genes are TRBV19 and TRBJ1-1; tentatively, D is TRBD1 (5 bases). Germline CDR1 LNHDA, CDR2 SQIVND (reference sequence). V shed 0 bases and J shed 6 bases, with 14 bases lying between them. This CDR3 comprises 15 residues.